Shown below are 32 T cell receptor beta chains from a single sample sequenced in a study of spatial heterogeneity in lung cancer. The time point is: sample taken at primary tumor resection. General study results and limits: Tumor mutation counts were tracked by expanded intratumoral alpha and beta TCR counts.

Their recognized antigens are unknown. TCRdb analysed the 5' RACE reads with MiXCR anew, one entry per CDR3 protein. Among approximately 3,200 distinct CDR3 sequences listed, 5% to 6% were seen once. Here the sequenced sample was lung tumor tissue, taken at surgery. Every receptor here comes from a female donor with early-stage non-small cell lung cancer.

This clonotype is labeled as medium-sized. The rearrangement joins TRBV11-2 to TRBJ2-5; D is perhaps TRBD1 (6 bases). The length of the CDR3 is 14 residues. Germline-derived CDR1 and CDR2 are SGHAT and FQNNGV. V was pared by 4 bases and J by 5 bases, with 14 bases between. The CDR3 DNA reads as TGTGCCAGCAGCTATTACCAGGGGTCGGAGACCCAGTACTTC. Its translation: CASSYYQGSETQYF.

This clonotype rates as medium-sized. This sequence joins TRBV6-5 and TRBJ2-1, with TRBD2 matching over 9 bases. Looked up from germline, CDR1 is MNHEY and CDR2 is SVGAGI. This CDR3 is 20 amino acids long. V lost 2 bases to trimming and J lost 10 bases; unmatched junction nucleotides: 24. Written as DNA, the CDR3 is TGTGCCAGCAGTTACCTACGGGGGGAGCGGGGGGAGCCCCGAATAAGGGAGCAGTTCTTC. Protein product: CASSYLRGERGEPRIREQFF.

The chain couples TRBV27 to TRBJ2-4; no clear D gene. CDR1 is MNHEY and CDR2 is SMNVEV in the germline V gene (reference sequence). V was shortened by 3 bases and J by 8 bases, with 11 bases between the two germline ends. The CDR3 sequence is 13 residues long. The CDR3 DNA sequence: TGTGCCAGCAGTTTGAATTCGAGGTACATTCAGTACTTC. It specifies CASSLNSRYIQYF.

This clonotype was detected a few times. The rearrangement links TRBV7-2 to TRBJ1-4; 7 nucleotides line up with TRBD1. CDR1 SGHTA and CDR2 FQGNSA come from the germline V gene. This CDR3 has 15 residues. The V segment lost 11 bases and the J segment 7 bases; nucleotides outside the gene matches: 16. Written as DNA, the CDR3 is TGTGCCTCAGGCCAGGGGGGGGCGCTTGGTGAAAAACTGTTTTTT. The encoded protein is CASGQGGALGEKLFF.

The J gene is TRBJ2-1, the V gene TRBV28, with 7 bases aligning to TRBD2. Germline-derived CDR1 and CDR2 are MDHEN and SYDVKM. This CDR3 is built from 13 residues. Trimming at V came to 6 bases and at J to 8 bases, leaving 7 bases not matched to a gene. The DNA for the CDR3 is TGTGCCAGCAGCCTGGGGAGGGCCCATGAGCAGTTCTTC. This encodes CASSLGRAHEQFF.

This clonotype ranks as medium-sized. V usage is TRBV20-1 and J usage is TRBJ2-2; tentatively, D is TRBD1 (5 bases). The CDR3 is 15 amino acids. Per germline, CDR1 DFQATT and CDR2 SNEGSKA (reference sequence). V was shortened by 5 bases and J by 5 bases, with 18 bases between the two germline ends. The CDR3 DNA is TGCAGTGCTGAACTTTTCGACAGACAAACCGGGGAGCTGTTTTTT. Residues: CSAELFDRQTGELFF.

This clonotype was detected only a few times. The chain has TRBV3-1 and TRBJ2-1; 10 positions agree with TRBD1. This CDR3 is 15 amino acids long. With 3 bases clipped from V and 3 bases from J, the junction kept 2 bases outside the gene matches. CDR1 LGHDT and CDR2 YNNKEL come from the germline V gene (reference sequence). CDR3 nucleotide sequence: TGTGCCAGCAGCCACCGGGACAGGGGCTACAATGAGCAGTTCTTC. It is translated as CASSHRDRGYNEQFF.

The table lists this clonotype with many counts. This chain connects TRBV20-1 to TRBJ1-1; TRBD1 agrees at 7 bases. After removal of 3 bases from V and 4 bases from J, the junction contained 8 bases not matched to a gene. CDR1 and CDR2 from the germline V gene are DFQATT and SNEGSKA (reference sequence). The CDR3 extends over 14 amino acids. CDR3 sequence: CSARDPQGGTEAFF. CDR3 DNA: TGCAGTGCTAGGGATCCTCAGGGGGGCACTGAAGCTTTCTTT.

This clonotype is judged medium-sized. This chain connects TRBV5-1 to TRBJ2-6, with D perhaps TRBD2 (6 bases). Germline values: CDR1 SGHRS, CDR2 YFSETQ. The length of the CDR3 is 15 residues. V was cut by 1 base and J by 4 bases, with 9 bases left in between. This CDR3 is CASSLPGVGANVLTF. CDR3 in DNA: TGCGCCAGCAGCTTGCCGGGAGTAGGGGCCAACGTCCTGACTTTC.

The chain links TRBV5-1 to TRBJ2-5; TRBD1 matches at 9 bases. Germline values: CDR1 SGHRS, CDR2 YFSETQ. The CDR3 is 15 amino acids. The V and J ends lost 0 bases and 7 bases, in that order; junction bases with no gene match: 7. The CDR3 bases are TGCGCCAGCAGCTTGGAGGGGGGGACAGGGAGGACCCAGTACTTC. The encoded protein is CASSLEGGTGRTQYF.

This clonotype showed up just a few times. CDR3 nucleotides: TGTGCCACCAGTGATCGGCAGGATTCCTACGAGCAGTACTTC. Translated, it gives CATSDRQDSYEQYF. V is TRBV24-1 and J is TRBJ2-7; D uncertain. The ends were cut back, 3 bases at V and 1 base at J, with 9 bases in the middle. CDR1 and CDR2 from the germline V gene are KGHDR and SFDVKD. This CDR3 spans 14 amino acids.

In its sample, this clonotype ranks as medium-sized (0.01 to 0.1%). The CDR3 DNA reads as TGTGCCAGCAGTTCTCCCTCCCCGGATACAACTAATGAAAAACTGTTTTTT. It yields the protein CASSSPSPDTTNEKLFF. This chain joins TRBV28 and TRBJ1-4; D call uncertain. In germline, CDR1 is MDHEN, CDR2 SYDVKM. With 4 bases removed from V and 0 bases from J, the gap between germline ends came to 15 bases. The length of the CDR3 is 17 residues.

This clonotype is deemed medium-sized. V gene TRBV28 combines with J gene TRBJ2-1; 9 positions match TRBD2. Trimming removed 3 bases from V and 5 bases from J; junction bases left unmatched: 8. Germline CDR1 and CDR2: MDHEN and SYDVKM. The CDR3 spans 16 residues. CDR3 coding DNA: TGTGCCAGCAGTTTTCGGGCGGGAGGGCCGAACAATGAGCAGTTCTTC. As protein: CASSFRAGGPNNEQFF.

The chain has TRBV6-1 and TRBJ2-3; D not resolved. Trimming removed 7 bases from V and 4 bases from J, with 6 bases in between. The length of the CDR3 is 11 residues. CDR1 MNHNS and CDR2 SASEGT come from the germline V gene. The CDR3 DNA sequence: TGTGCCAGCAAGCTCGCAGATACGCAGTATTTT. This gives the protein CASKLADTQYF.

J is TRBJ2-2 and V is TRBV6-4, with TRBD1 matching over 8 bases. With V trimmed by 1 base and J by 0 bases, 7 bases remained unmatched. The germline CDR1 and CDR2 sequences are MRHNA and SNTAGT. The CDR3 is made up of 18 amino acids. The CDR3 loop is CASSDLGQGAANTGELFF. The CDR3 DNA reads as TGTGCCAGCAGTGACTTAGGACAGGGCGCCGCGAACACCGGGGAGCTGTTTTTT.

Ten or more counts support this clonotype. The chain combines TRBV20-1 with TRBJ1-6; maybe TRBD1 (5 bases). The CDR3 loop spans 14 amino acids. Trimming shortened V by 3 bases and J by 11 bases, and 17 bases separated the two germline ends. The germline CDR1 and CDR2 sequences are DFQATT and SNEGSKA (reference sequence). The chain's CDR3 is CSASPPGRFPPLHF. CDR3 DNA: TGCAGTGCTAGTCCGCCAGGGCGATTTCCACCCCTCCACTTT.

By share, this clonotype ranks as medium-sized. The chain uses TRBV3-1 and TRBJ2-5; TRBD2 matches at 10 bases. Germline V lookup: CDR1 LGHDT, CDR2 YNNKEL (reference sequence). The CDR3 has 17 amino acids. V lost 0 bases and J lost 5; bases outside the gene matches: 9. This CDR3 reads CASSQEGLAGAGETQYF. The CDR3 DNA is TGTGCCAGCAGCCAAGAAGGGCTAGCGGGGGCTGGGGAGACCCAGTACTTC.

This clonotype was counted many times. The chain has TRBV11-2 and TRBJ2-1; D is undetermined. Germline values: CDR1 SGHAT, CDR2 FQNNGV. This CDR3 has 16 residues. Deletions cut 1 base from V and 0 bases from J, with 10 bases between. This CDR3 is CASSLGTRDSYNEQFF. The CDR3 DNA reads as TGTGCCAGCAGCTTAGGTACGCGAGACTCCTACAATGAGCAGTTCTTC.

This chain uses TRBV28 with TRBJ1-6; weak D call: TRBD1 (5 bases). The ends were cut back, 2 bases at V and 10 bases at J, with 12 bases in the middle. The CDR3 spans 14 residues. From germline, CDR1 is MDHEN and CDR2 SYDVKM. The CDR3 bases are TGTGCCAGCAGTTTACCACAGGAACGGTCACCCCTCCACTTT. Translated, it gives CASSLPQERSPLHF. Complete variable domain (other parts from reference TRBV28 and TRBJ1-6): DVKVTQSSRYLVKRTGEKVFLECVQDMDHENMFWYRQDPGLGLRLIYFSYDVKMKEKGDIPEGYSVSREKKERFSLILESASTNQTSMYLCASSLPQERSPLHFGNGTRLTVT.

Judged by abundance, this clonotype is medium-sized (0.01 to 0.1%). The J gene is TRBJ2-5, the V gene TRBV27; 8 bases are a match to TRBD2. The CDR3 contains 18 residues. Germline trimming cut 3 bases from V and 1 base from J; bases unmatched to any gene: 13. Germline values: CDR1 MNHEY, CDR2 SMNVEV (reference sequence). The CDR3 loop reads CASSFTGLAWGGQETQYF. The CDR3 DNA is TGTGCCAGCAGTTTCACCGGACTAGCTTGGGGAGGCCAAGAGACCCAGTACTTC.

This clonotype is deemed medium-sized (0.01 to 0.1%). The genes are TRBV20-1 and TRBJ2-7, with TRBD2 as a possible D gene (6 bases). Germline assignment: CDR1 DFQATT and CDR2 SNEGSKA (reference sequence). The CDR3 extends over 12 amino acids. V lost 3 bases, J lost 5 bases, and 11 bases lay in between. The CDR3 DNA is TGCAGTGCTAGTGTGACTAGTCACGAGCAGTACTTC. It encodes CSASVTSHEQYF.

There are a few counts of this clonotype. The chain employs TRBV20-1 and TRBJ1-1, with D unresolved. There are 13 residues in the CDR3. Germline CDR1 is DFQATT and CDR2 is SNEGSKA (reference sequence). Trimming pared 3 bases from V and 10 bases from J, leaving 18 bases between. CDR3 coding DNA: TGCAGTGCTAGCTTATCTTCCCCCGGCCGAGCTTTCTTT. Residues: CSASLSSPGRAFF.

In this sample, this clonotype is large. The J gene is TRBJ1-1, the V gene TRBV9, with D possibly TRBD1 on 6 matching bases. Germline CDR1 SGDLS, CDR2 YYNGEE. The V gene lost 4 bases and the J gene lost 0 bases, with 13 bases spanning the gap. The CDR3 has 15 residues. This CDR3 is CASSTRTEMNTEAFF. CDR3 bases: TGTGCCAGCAGCACCCGGACAGAGATGAACACTGAAGCTTTCTTT.

The chain joins TRBV12-3 or TRBV12-4 to TRBJ2-5; 11 nucleotides align to TRBD2. Trimming removed 2 bases from V and 4 bases from J; junction bases left unmatched: 0. This CDR3 spans 14 amino acids. CDR3 region: CASSLTSGRETQYF. The CDR3, as DNA: TGTGCCAGCAGTTTAACTAGCGGGAGAGAGACCCAGTACTTC.

This clonotype rates as large (0.1 to 1%). The chain is built from TRBV6-5 and TRBJ1-1; D gene uncertain. Trimming left V 1 base short and J 3 bases short, with 6 bases between. This CDR3 comprises 13 residues. The germline V gene encodes CDR1 MNHEY and CDR2 SVGAGI. The CDR3 DNA is TGTGCCAGCAGTTACTTCGGGGACACTGAAGCTTTCTTT. This sequence encodes CASSYFGDTEAFF.

This chain joins TRBV6-1 and TRBJ1-1; 7 nucleotides line up with TRBD1. Trimming took 6 bases from V and 7 from J; bases not matched to a gene: 5. Looked up from germline, CDR1 is MNHNS and CDR2 is SASEGT. CDR3 length: 12 amino acids. The CDR3 spells CASSDREGEAFF. In DNA, the CDR3 is TGTGCCAGCAGCGACAGGGAGGGTGAAGCTTTCTTT.

This clonotype was counted at least ten times. For the CDR3, the DNA is TGTGCCACCAGTGACGCGCGGGGGACCCAAGAGACCCAGTACTTC. Protein product: CATSDARGTQETQYF. The chain joins TRBV24-1 to TRBJ2-5, with 7 positions matching TRBD2. This CDR3 has 15 residues. V trimming: 4 bases; J trimming: 1 base; junction bases outside the gene matches: 5. Germline CDR1 KGHDR, CDR2 SFDVKD.

This chain connects TRBV7-8 to TRBJ2-1; a weak D match, TRBD2 (5 bases). V was trimmed by 2 bases and J by 6 bases, leaving 5 bases between them. Germline V gene sequence: CDR1 SGHVS, CDR2 FQNEAQ. This CDR3 comprises 12 residues. CDR3 bases: TGTGCCAGCAGCTTAAGCGGCAATGAGCAGTTCTTC. Translation: CASSLSGNEQFF.

By share of the sample, this clonotype is medium-sized. The V call is TRBV27, the J call TRBJ2-3, with D possibly TRBD2 on 7 matching bases. The CDR3 covers 13 residues. Germline V gives CDR1 MNHEY, CDR2 SMNVEV (reference sequence). V was cut by 5 bases and J by 10 bases, with 16 bases left in between. As DNA, the CDR3 is TGTGCCAGCAGTCCACCAAGGGGGGGGGCGCAGTATTTT. Its protein is CASSPPRGGAQYF.

This clonotype is medium-sized in the sample. The chain carries TRBV9 and TRBJ2-6; no reliable D call. This CDR3 comprises 13 residues. V lost 5 bases to trimming and J lost 4 bases, with 7 bases between them. Germline V gene lookup returns CDR1 SGDLS and CDR2 YYNGEE. CDR3 sequence (DNA): TGTGCCAGCAGTAATGGAGGGGCCAACGTCCTGACTTTC. It yields the protein CASSNGGANVLTF.

This clonotype is medium-sized (0.01 to 0.1%) by share. The genes are TRBV7-2 and TRBJ1-1, with D possibly being TRBD1 (5 bases). Trimming cost V 5 bases and J 1 base, with 11 bases left between them. The CDR3 loop spans 14 amino acids. Per the germline V gene, CDR1 is SGHTA and CDR2 is FQGNSA. CDR3: CASSPQVKNTEAFF. Written as DNA, the CDR3 is TGTGCCAGCAGCCCACAGGTGAAGAACACTGAAGCTTTCTTT.

This clonotype rates as medium-sized. The chain is built from TRBV12-3 or TRBV12-4 and TRBJ1-2; TRBD1 is a possible D gene (5 bases). The length of the CDR3 is 14 residues. The germline V and J ends were trimmed by 5 bases and 2 bases, with 12 bases remaining between them. This chain's CDR3 is CASSTSDRNYGYTF. The CDR3 region has the DNA TGTGCCAGCAGTACCTCCGACAGAAACTATGGCTACACCTTC.